This entry lists 32 T cell receptor beta chains sequenced from one sample in a study of shared clonotypes between healthy human individuals. TCRdb keeps only in-frame clones here, not all; method: immunoSEQ multiplex PCR. The sample lists over 750,000 clones; about 96% were seen once. Cells designated naive CD8 were CD45RO-negative and were positively selected for CCR7, with terminally differentiated effector memory CD45RA+ cells excluded. Sequences were obtained from naive CD8+ T cells sorted from blood. These TCRs come from a man in his thirties or forties in good health.

V usage is TRBV28 and J usage is TRBJ1-1; 8 positions match TRBD1. With 4 bases clipped from V and 10 bases from J, the junction kept 17 bases outside the gene matches. This CDR3 contains 16 residues. The V gene's germline CDR1 is MDHEN and CDR2 SYDVKM. CDR3 bases: TGTGCCAGCAGTTGGATGCGGGACAGGCGGGTCTCGGGAGCTTTCTTT. This encodes CASSWMRDRRVSGAFF. Full variable domain (remainder filled in from reference TRBV28 and TRBJ1-1): DVKVTQSSRYLVKRTGEKVFLECVQDMDHENMFWYRQDPGLGLRLIYFSYDVKMKEKGDIPEGYSVSREKKERFSLILESASTNQTSMYLCASSWMRDRRVSGAFFGQGTRLTVV.

This rearrangement joins TRBV27 to TRBJ1-5; D uncertain. Germline CDR1 and CDR2: MNHEY and SMNVEV (reference sequence). V lost 4 bases and J 4 bases, leaving 14 bases between the germline ends. This CDR3 comprises 15 residues. CDR3 sequence (DNA): TGTGCCAGCAGTTCTCTGGAAAACTTAAATCAGCCCCAGCATTTT. Residues: CASSSLENLNQPQHF.

This chain connects TRBV5-6 to TRBJ1-2; TRBD1 agrees at 8 bases. Unmatched junction bases numbered 11, after V lost 3 bases and J lost 7 bases. Germline CDR1 SGHDT, CDR2 YYEEEE. This CDR3 is 15 amino acids long. The CDR3 here is CASSYGQGSGPGYTF. CDR3 nucleotide sequence: TGTGCCAGCAGCTATGGACAGGGTAGTGGTCCTGGCTACACCTTC.

The chain employs TRBV11-2 and TRBJ2-2; D gene ambiguous. The CDR3 contains 15 residues. Germline CDR1 reads SGHAT; CDR2 reads FQNNGV. Trimming stripped 1 base from V and 3 bases from J, with 9 bases between. Here the CDR3 DNA reads TGTGCCAGCAGCTTAGTTTTGGGGTACACCGGGGAGCTGTTTTTT. It translates to CASSLVLGYTGELFF.

The rearrangement uses TRBV7-9 and TRBJ1-1; perhaps TRBD1 as D (6 bases). Germline values: CDR1 SEHNR, CDR2 FQNEAQ (reference sequence). The CDR3 covers 15 residues. The V end lost 2 bases, the J end lost 1 base, and 11 bases lay between the germline ends. The CDR3 sequence: CASSLSQGQNTEAFF. The CDR3 nucleotides read TGTGCCAGCAGCTTATCTCAGGGGCAGAACACTGAAGCTTTCTTT.

The rearrangement uses TRBV15 and TRBJ1-1; no clear D gene. The CDR3 is 15 residues long. Trimming cost V 2 bases and J 1 base, with 11 bases left between them. Germline CDR1 LNHNV, CDR2 YYDKDF (reference sequence). The CDR3 DNA reads as TGTGCCACCAGCAGATATTCCACTGGGAACACTGAAGCTTTCTTT. As protein: CATSRYSTGNTEAFF.

This clone has only one observation. The V call is TRBV19, the J call TRBJ1-1; 8 bases agree with TRBD1. Per germline, CDR1 LNHDA and CDR2 SQIVND (reference sequence). With 1 base clipped from V and 3 bases from J, the junction kept 10 bases outside the gene matches. CDR3 length: 17 residues. The CDR3 loop reads CASSIGQGILSYTEAFF. The CDR3 coding sequence is TGTGCCAGTAGTATAGGACAGGGGATTCTTTCATACACTGAAGCTTTCTTT.

This rearrangement joins TRBV29-1 to TRBJ2-3; 9 nucleotides agree with TRBD1. This CDR3 has 14 amino acids. From germline, CDR1 is SQVTM and CDR2 ANQGSEA. The junction had 1 base not matched to a gene; V was cut back by 2 bases and J by 1 base. Here the CDR3 reads CSVERTGGTDTQYF. As DNA, the CDR3 is TGCAGCGTTGAAAGGACAGGGGGCACAGATACGCAGTATTTT.

This sequence joins TRBV5-6 and TRBJ1-5; tentative D call: TRBD1 (5 bases). CDR3 size: 14 residues. Germline V gene data show CDR1 as SGHDT and CDR2 as YYEEEE. V shed 5 bases and J shed 5 bases, with 14 bases lying between them. The CDR3 sequence is CASRSYQGDQPQHF. The DNA of the CDR3 is TGTGCCAGCAGAAGTTATCAGGGAGATCAGCCCCAGCATTTT.

This chain joins TRBV5-1 and TRBJ1-4, with 10 nucleotides matching TRBD1. J gave up 0 bases and V 3 bases, and 11 bases lay outside the gene matches. CDR3 length equals 19 residues. Germline assignment: CDR1 SGHRS and CDR2 YFSETQ. The CDR3 reads CASSSTGTGALATNEKLFF. In nucleotides, the CDR3 is TGCGCCAGCAGCTCTACCGGGACAGGGGCTTTAGCAACTAATGAAAAACTGTTTTTT. Full variable domain (outside the CDR3, taken from reference TRBV5-1 and TRBJ1-4): KAGVTQTPRYLIKTRGQQVTLSCSPISGHRSVSWYQQTPGQGLQFLFEYFSETQRNKGNFPGRFSGRQFSNSRSEMNVSTLELGDSALYLCASSSTGTGALATNEKLFFGSGTQLSVL.

V usage is TRBV5-6 and J usage is TRBJ2-7, with 7 bases lining up with TRBD2. Germline CDR1 reads SGHDT; CDR2 reads YYEEEE. The length of the CDR3 is 13 residues. The junction had 7 bases not matched to a gene; V was cut back by 6 bases and J by 4 bases. The CDR3 sequence: CASNPGGGYEQYF. The DNA of the CDR3 is TGTGCCAGCAACCCGGGGGGAGGGTACGAGCAGTACTTC.

The chain carries TRBV2 and TRBJ2-7; no definite D call. The CDR3 length is 13 residues. V lost 3 bases, J lost 3 bases, and 9 bases lay in between. Germline-derived CDR1 and CDR2 are SNHLY and FYNNEI. The CDR3 coding sequence is TGTGCCAGCAGTGAGCCGTCCCGCTACGAGCAGTACTTC. Amino acid sequence: CASSEPSRYEQYF.

The V gene is TRBV29-1, the J gene TRBJ2-1; D not resolved. Trimming took off 4 bases at V and 9 bases at J, with 10 bases between the two ends. This CDR3 region has 11 residues. Germline CDR1 and CDR2: SQVTM and ANQGSEA. The CDR3, as DNA: TGCAGCGTTGCGGCTTTGGGTGAGCAGTTCTTC. This gives the protein CSVAALGEQFF.

V is TRBV18 and J is TRBJ2-7; 10 bases are shared with TRBD2. Trimming took 6 bases from V and 5 from J; bases not matched to a gene: 7. The germline CDR1 and CDR2 sequences are KGHSH and LQKENI. The CDR3 spans 14 residues. The DNA of the CDR3 is TGTGCCAGCTCTCCGAGCGGGAGGGCCCACGAGCAGTACTTC. Protein product: CASSPSGRAHEQYF.

This clone appeared once. This rearrangement joins TRBV27 to TRBJ2-1; no clear D. Trimming took off 3 bases at V and 5 bases at J, with 14 bases between the two ends. Germline lookup yields CDR1 MNHEY and CDR2 SMNVEV (reference sequence). The CDR3 consists of 15 residues. CDR3 residues: CASSFQTSVHNEQFF. The CDR3 DNA is TGTGCCAGCAGTTTCCAGACTTCCGTTCACAATGAGCAGTTCTTC.

The chain carries TRBV5-1 and TRBJ1-1; a possible D gene is TRBD1 (6 bases). Germline lookup yields CDR1 SGHRS and CDR2 YFSETQ. Trimming removed 1 base from V and 8 bases from J, with 12 bases in between. The CDR3 runs to 13 residues. CDR3 region: CASSLRGSGEAFF. The CDR3 DNA follows: TGCGCCAGCAGCTTGAGGGGGTCGGGGGAAGCTTTCTTT.

This clone is a singleton in its sample. This chain links TRBV7-2 with TRBJ2-1; TRBD2 matches 7 bases. Germline CDR1 is SGHTA and CDR2 is FQGNSA. CDR3 length: 16 residues. The J segment lost 2 bases and the V segment lost 1 base, leaving 5 bases of the junction unmatched. CDR3 protein: CASSLGGGGTYNEQFF. The CDR3 nucleotides read TGTGCCAGCAGCTTAGGCGGGGGAGGCACCTACAATGAGCAGTTCTTC.

The gene calls are TRBV5-4 and TRBJ1-2; 7 nucleotides agree with TRBD1. The CDR3 has 15 residues. Germline assignment: CDR1 SGHNT and CDR2 YYREEE (reference sequence). V was pared by 4 bases and J by 0 bases, with 6 bases of the junction left unmatched. The CDR3 protein is CASSPRTGSNYGYTF. DNA of the CDR3: TGTGCCAGCAGCCCGCGGACAGGCTCTAACTATGGCTACACCTTC.

The rearrangement joins TRBV27 to TRBJ2-3; 7 bases align to TRBD1. The CDR3 extends over 15 amino acids. V lost 6 bases to trimming and J lost 3 bases; unmatched junction nucleotides: 9. Germline CDR1 is MNHEY and CDR2 is SMNVEV (reference sequence). CDR3 sequence reads: CASRLTGSGTDTQYF. In DNA, the CDR3 is TGTGCCAGCAGATTGACAGGGAGTGGGACAGATACGCAGTATTTT.

The CDR3 DNA follows: TGTGCCAGCAGCCAAAGACTAGCAGGGGGGAATCAGACCCAGTACTTC. As protein: CASSQRLAGGNQTQYF. The chain uses TRBV11-2 and TRBJ2-5; the D gene could be TRBD1 or TRBD2 (7 bases each). The germline V gene encodes CDR1 SGHAT and CDR2 FQNNGV. Trimming removed 5 bases from V and 6 bases from J, with 22 bases in between. The CDR3 sequence is 16 residues long.

A note on this clone: Other DNA sequences in this sample translate to the same CDR3. The chain joins TRBV7-2 to TRBJ2-7; 7 nucleotides line up with TRBD2. The length of the CDR3 is 14 residues. Germline CDR1 SGHTA, CDR2 FQGNSA. After removal of 0 bases from V and 2 bases from J, the junction contained 1 base not matched to a gene. CDR3: CASSLAGGPYEQYF. DNA of the CDR3: TGTGCCAGCAGCTTAGCGGGAGGGCCCTACGAGCAGTACTTC.

The chain is built from TRBV7-2 and TRBJ2-1; 9 nucleotides align to TRBD1. The V segment lost 1 base and the J segment 6 bases; nucleotides outside the gene matches: 4. The CDR3 sequence is 15 residues long. Germline values: CDR1 SGHTA, CDR2 FQGNSA. The CDR3 coding sequence is TGTGCCAGCAGCTTAGTCTCGGGACAGGGCAATGAGCAGTTCTTC. It translates to CASSLVSGQGNEQFF.

This chain joins TRBV29-1 and TRBJ2-1; D gene uncertain. Germline V gene lookup returns CDR1 SQVTM and CDR2 ANQGSEA. This CDR3 comprises 15 residues. V lost 6 bases and J 1 base, leaving 16 bases between the germline ends. In DNA, the CDR3 is TGCAGCGTACGTCCGGCTGATCGGTCCTACAATGAGCAGTTCTTC. Encoded protein: CSVRPADRSYNEQFF.

A word on this clone: This same CDR3 is encoded by further DNA sequences in the sample. The V and J genes are TRBV6-5 and TRBJ1-5; 8 bases are a match to TRBD1. V was clipped by 2 bases and J by 6 bases; unmatched bases: 3. Germline V gives CDR1 MNHEY, CDR2 SVGAGI. The CDR3 is made up of 14 amino acids. DNA of the CDR3: TGTGCCAGCAGTTACGGACAGGGTGGTCAGCCCCAGCATTTT. Translated: CASSYGQGGQPQHF.

The gene calls are TRBV7-6 and TRBJ2-7; D is ambiguous. Per the germline V gene, CDR1 is SGHVS and CDR2 is FNYEAQ. V was trimmed by 1 base and J by 0 bases, leaving 10 bases between them. This CDR3 has 15 residues. The CDR3 bases are TGTGCCAGCAGCTTAGAACAGCCGAGCTCCTACGAGCAGTACTTC. It encodes CASSLEQPSSYEQYF. The whole variable domain, remainder taken from reference TRBV7-6 and TRBJ2-7, is GAGVSQSPRYKVTKRGQDVALRCDPISGHVSLYWYRQALGQGPEFLTYFNYEAQQDKSGLPNDRFSAERPEGSISTLTIQRTEQRDSAMYRCASSLEQPSSYEQYFGPGTRLTVT.

CDR3 amino acids: CASTKSGYNEQFF. The CDR3 bases are TGTGCCAGCACCAAATCCGGATACAATGAGCAGTTCTTC. This sequence joins TRBV11-2 and TRBJ2-1; D not resolved. Germline CDR1 and CDR2: SGHAT and FQNNGV. This CDR3 is built from 13 residues. The V end was cut by 7 bases, the J end by 4 bases, with 11 bases between.

This clone was found once. Distinct nucleotide sequences in the sample also encode this CDR3. The chain uses TRBV9 and TRBJ2-1, with no clear D. Germline loops: CDR1 SGDLS, CDR2 YYNGEE. The CDR3 sequence is 11 residues long. The V and J ends lost 0 bases and 8 bases respectively, with 3 bases between them. CDR3 protein: CASSVGHEQFF. CDR3 sequence (DNA): TGTGCCAGCAGCGTAGGCCATGAGCAGTTCTTC. Variable domain in full (rest from reference TRBV9 and TRBJ2-1): DSGVTQTPKHLITATGQRVTLRCSPRSGDLSVYWYQQSLDQGLQFLIQYYNGEERAKGNILERFSAQQFPDLHSELNLSSLELGDSALYFCASSVGHEQFFGPGTRLTVL.

The chain recombines TRBV4-3 with TRBJ1-2; possibly TRBD1 for D (5 bases). Germline V gene lookup returns CDR1 LGHNA and CDR2 YSLEER. There are 17 residues in the CDR3. Trimming stripped 0 bases from V and 0 bases from J, with 14 bases between. CDR3 region: CASSQDPGGAPNYGYTF. The CDR3 region has the DNA TGCGCCAGCAGCCAAGATCCTGGCGGGGCGCCTAACTATGGCTACACCTTC.

As concerns this clone: Other DNA sequences from this sample encode an identical CDR3 as well. The chain links TRBV4-2 to TRBJ2-1; D gene unclear. The length of the CDR3 is 12 residues. The V gene's germline CDR1 is LGHNA and CDR2 YNFKEQ. The V end lost 0 bases, the J end lost 7 bases, and 4 bases lay between the germline ends. DNA for the CDR3: TGTGCCAGCAGCCAAGATGGGAATGAGCAGTTCTTC. This sequence encodes CASSQDGNEQFF.

The rearrangement uses TRBV20-1 and TRBJ2-7; D ambiguous. Germline values: CDR1 DFQATT, CDR2 SNEGSKA (reference sequence). The CDR3 runs to 11 residues. Trimming cost V 6 bases and J 2 bases, with 8 bases left between them. The CDR3 bases are TGCAGTGCCGCGTTAACCTACGAGCAGTACTTC. The encoded protein is CSAALTYEQYF.

This chain joins TRBV5-1 and TRBJ2-3; 11 bases agree with TRBD2. Germline-derived CDR1 and CDR2 are SGHRS and YFSETQ. Unmatched junction bases numbered 7, after V lost 5 bases and J lost 5 bases. The CDR3 extends over 15 amino acids. The CDR3 nucleotides read TGCGCCAGCAGGGAACTAGCGGGAGCGGGAGATACGCAGTATTTT. Translated, it gives CASRELAGAGDTQYF.

The rearrangement joins TRBV27 to TRBJ2-7; 8 bases agree with TRBD1. The CDR3 length is 13 residues. V was pared by 9 bases and J by 0 bases, with 4 bases of the junction left unmatched. From germline, CDR1 is MNHEY and CDR2 SMNVEV (reference sequence). CDR3 residues: CASRQGSSYEQYF. CDR3 sequence (DNA): TGTGCCAGTCGACAGGGGAGCTCCTACGAGCAGTACTTC.